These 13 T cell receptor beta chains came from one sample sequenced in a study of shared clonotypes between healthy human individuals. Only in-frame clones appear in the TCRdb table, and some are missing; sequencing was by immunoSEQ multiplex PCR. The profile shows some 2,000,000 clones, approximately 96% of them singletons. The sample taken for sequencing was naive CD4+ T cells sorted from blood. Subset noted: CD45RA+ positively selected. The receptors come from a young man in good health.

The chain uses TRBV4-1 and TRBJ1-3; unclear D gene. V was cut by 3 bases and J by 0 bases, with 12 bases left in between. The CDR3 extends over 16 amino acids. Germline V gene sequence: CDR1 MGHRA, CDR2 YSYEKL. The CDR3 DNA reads TGCGCCAGCAGCCAGAGCGACCGCGGCTCTGGAAACACCATATATTTT. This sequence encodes CASSQSDRGSGNTIYF.

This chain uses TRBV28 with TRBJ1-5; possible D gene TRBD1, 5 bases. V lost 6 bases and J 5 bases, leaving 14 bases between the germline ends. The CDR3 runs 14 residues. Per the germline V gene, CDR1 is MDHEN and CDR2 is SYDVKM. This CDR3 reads CASRERQNYQPQHF. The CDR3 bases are TGTGCCAGCAGAGAAAGACAGAATTATCAGCCCCAGCATTTT.

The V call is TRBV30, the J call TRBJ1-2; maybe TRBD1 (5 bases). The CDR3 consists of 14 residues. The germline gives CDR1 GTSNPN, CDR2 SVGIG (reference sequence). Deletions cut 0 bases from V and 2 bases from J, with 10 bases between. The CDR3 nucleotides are TGTGCCTGGAGTGTCTCCGGGACCAACTATGGCTACACCTTC. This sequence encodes CAWSVSGTNYGYTF.

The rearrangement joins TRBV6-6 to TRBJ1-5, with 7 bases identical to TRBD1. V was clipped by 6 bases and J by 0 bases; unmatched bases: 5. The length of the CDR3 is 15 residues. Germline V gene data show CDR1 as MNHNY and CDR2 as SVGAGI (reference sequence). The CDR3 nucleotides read TGTGCCAGCAGCCAGACAGGGACTAGCAATCAGCCCCAGCATTTT. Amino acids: CASSQTGTSNQPQHF.

CDR3 bases: TGTGCCAGCTCACCACCACGGACAGGGGCAGATACGCAGTATTTT. It yields the protein CASSPPRTGADTQYF. This rearrangement joins TRBV18 to TRBJ2-3; the match to TRBD1 covers 9 bases. This CDR3 is built from 15 residues. V lost 0 bases and J lost 4; bases outside the gene matches: 2. The germline CDR1 and CDR2 sequences are KGHSH and LQKENI.

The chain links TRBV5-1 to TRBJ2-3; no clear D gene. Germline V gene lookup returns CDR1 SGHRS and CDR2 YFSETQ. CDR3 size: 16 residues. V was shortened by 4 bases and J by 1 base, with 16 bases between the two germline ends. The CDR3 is CASSPSVSTGTDTQYF. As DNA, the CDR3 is TGCGCCAGCAGCCCGTCGGTCTCGACTGGCACAGATACGCAGTATTTT.

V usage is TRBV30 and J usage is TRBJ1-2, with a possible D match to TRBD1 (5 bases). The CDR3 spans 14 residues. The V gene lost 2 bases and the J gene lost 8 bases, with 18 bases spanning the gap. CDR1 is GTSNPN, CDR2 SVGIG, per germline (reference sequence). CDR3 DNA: TGTGCCTGGAGTCGTGGGGGAGTAACTATGGGCTACACCTTC. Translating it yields CAWSRGGVTMGYTF.

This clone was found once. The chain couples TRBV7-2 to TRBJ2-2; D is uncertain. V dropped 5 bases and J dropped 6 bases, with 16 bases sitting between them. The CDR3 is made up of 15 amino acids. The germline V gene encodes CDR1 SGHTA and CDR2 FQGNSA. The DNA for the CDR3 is TGTGCCAGCAGCCCCCAGGTCGAGTGGGCCGGGGAGCTGTTTTTT. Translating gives CASSPQVEWAGELFF.

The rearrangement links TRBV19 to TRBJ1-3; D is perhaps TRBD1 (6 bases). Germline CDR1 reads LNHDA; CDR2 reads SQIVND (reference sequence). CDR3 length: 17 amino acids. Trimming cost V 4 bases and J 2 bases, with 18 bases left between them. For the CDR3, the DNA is TGTGCCAGTAGTAAGTCCCCCGCAGGGGAAGCTGGAAACACCATATATTTT. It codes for CASSKSPAGEAGNTIYF.

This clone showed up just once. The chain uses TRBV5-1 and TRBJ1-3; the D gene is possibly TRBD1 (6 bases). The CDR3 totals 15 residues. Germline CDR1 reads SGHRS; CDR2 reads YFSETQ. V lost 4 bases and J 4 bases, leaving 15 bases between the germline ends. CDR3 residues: CASSPEGGVGNTIYF. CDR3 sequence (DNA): TGCGCCAGCAGCCCGGAAGGGGGTGTGGGAAACACCATATATTTT.

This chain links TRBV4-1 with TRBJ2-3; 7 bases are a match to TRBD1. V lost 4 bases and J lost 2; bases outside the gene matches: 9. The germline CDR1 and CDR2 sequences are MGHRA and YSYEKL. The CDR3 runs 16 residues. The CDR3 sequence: CASSPQGTVITDTQYF. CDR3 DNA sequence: TGCGCCAGCAGCCCCCAAGGGACAGTAATCACAGATACGCAGTATTTT.

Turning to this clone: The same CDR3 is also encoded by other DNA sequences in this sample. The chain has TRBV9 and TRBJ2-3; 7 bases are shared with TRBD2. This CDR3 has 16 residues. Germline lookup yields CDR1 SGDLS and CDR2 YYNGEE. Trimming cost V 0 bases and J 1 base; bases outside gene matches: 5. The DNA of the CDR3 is TGTGCCAGCAGCGTAGTGGGAGGGCTGGGCACAGATACGCAGTATTTT. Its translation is CASSVVGGLGTDTQYF.

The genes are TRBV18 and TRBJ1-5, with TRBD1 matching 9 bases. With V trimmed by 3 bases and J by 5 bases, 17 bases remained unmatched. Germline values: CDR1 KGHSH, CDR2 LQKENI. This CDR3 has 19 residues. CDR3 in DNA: TGTGCCAGCTCACCGGTTCCCAGGACAGGGGCAACAGCATATCAGCCCCAGCATTTT. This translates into CASSPVPRTGATAYQPQHF.